The source of this TCR beta chain is a study of OX40 agonist ivuxolimab in advanced cancers. The data were produced by immunoSEQ multiplex PCR, yet TCRdb's version contains in-frame clones alone and is incomplete. The data contain some 89,000 clones, around 80% of them singletons. This clonotype was sampled from an adult with an advanced solid tumor such as melanoma, head and neck, liver or kidney cancer. The sample in question was CD4+ or CD8+ T cells sorted from blood, obtained in a trial of the OX40 agonist ivuxolimab.

CDR3 nucleotide sequence: TGTGCCAGTAGTACAGACCCCGGGGGACAGGGGGTGACAAGCAATCAGCCCCAGCATTTT. It is translated as CASSTDPGGQGVTSNQPQHF. The rearrangement links TRBV19 to TRBJ1-5; 11 bases are shared with TRBD1. J lost 1 base, V lost 4 bases, and 15 bases had no gene match. Germline loops: CDR1 LNHDA, CDR2 SQIVND (reference sequence). The CDR3 has 20 amino acids.